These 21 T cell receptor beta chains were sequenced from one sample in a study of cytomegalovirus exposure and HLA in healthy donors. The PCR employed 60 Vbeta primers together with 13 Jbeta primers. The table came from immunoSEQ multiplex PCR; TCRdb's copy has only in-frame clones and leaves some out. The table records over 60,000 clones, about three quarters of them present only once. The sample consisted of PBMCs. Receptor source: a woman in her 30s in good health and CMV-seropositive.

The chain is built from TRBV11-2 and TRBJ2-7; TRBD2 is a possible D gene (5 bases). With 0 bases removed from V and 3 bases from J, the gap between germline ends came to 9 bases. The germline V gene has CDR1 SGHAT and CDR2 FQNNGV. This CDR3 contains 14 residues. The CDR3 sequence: CASSLETGNYEQYF. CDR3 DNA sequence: TGTGCCAGCAGCTTAGAGACGGGGAACTACGAGCAGTACTTC.

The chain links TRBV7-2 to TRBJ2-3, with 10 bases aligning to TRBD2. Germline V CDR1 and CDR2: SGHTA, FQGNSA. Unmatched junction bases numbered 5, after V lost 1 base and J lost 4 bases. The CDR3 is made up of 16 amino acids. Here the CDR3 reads CASSLVASGSSDTQYF. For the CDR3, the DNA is TGTGCCAGCAGCTTAGTGGCTAGCGGGAGCTCAGATACGCAGTATTTT.

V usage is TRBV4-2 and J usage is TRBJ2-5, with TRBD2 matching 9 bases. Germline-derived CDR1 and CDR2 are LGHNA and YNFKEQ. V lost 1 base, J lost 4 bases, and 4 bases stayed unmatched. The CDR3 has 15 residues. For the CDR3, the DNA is TGTGCCAGCAGCCAAGTGCAGCGGGAGGCAGAGACCCAGTACTTC. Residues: CASSQVQREAETQYF.

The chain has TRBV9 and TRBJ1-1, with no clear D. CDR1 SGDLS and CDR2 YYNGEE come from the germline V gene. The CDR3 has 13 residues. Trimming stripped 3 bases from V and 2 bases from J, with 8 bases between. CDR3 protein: CASSAGINTEAFF. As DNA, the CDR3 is TGTGCCAGCAGCGCAGGAATAAACACTGAAGCTTTCTTT.

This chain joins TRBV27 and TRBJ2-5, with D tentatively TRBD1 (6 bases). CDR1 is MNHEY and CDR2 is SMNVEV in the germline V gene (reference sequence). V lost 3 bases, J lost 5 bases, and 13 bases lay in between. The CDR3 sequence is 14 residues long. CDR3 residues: CASSFVGQGETQYF. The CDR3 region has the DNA TGTGCCAGCAGTTTCGTGGGCCAGGGGGAGACCCAGTACTTC.

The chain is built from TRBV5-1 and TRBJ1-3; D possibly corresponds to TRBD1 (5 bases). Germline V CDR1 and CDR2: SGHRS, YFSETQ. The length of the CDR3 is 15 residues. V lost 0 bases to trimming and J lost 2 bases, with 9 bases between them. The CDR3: CASSLGGETGNTIYF. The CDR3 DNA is TGCGCCAGCAGCTTGGGGGGGGAGACTGGAAACACCATATATTTT.

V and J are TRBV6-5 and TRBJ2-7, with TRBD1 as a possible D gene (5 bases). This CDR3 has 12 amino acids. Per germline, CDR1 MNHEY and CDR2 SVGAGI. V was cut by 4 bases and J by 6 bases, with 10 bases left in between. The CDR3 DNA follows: TGTGCCAGCAGTTCCGCAGGGTTCGAGCAGTACTTC. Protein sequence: CASSSAGFEQYF.

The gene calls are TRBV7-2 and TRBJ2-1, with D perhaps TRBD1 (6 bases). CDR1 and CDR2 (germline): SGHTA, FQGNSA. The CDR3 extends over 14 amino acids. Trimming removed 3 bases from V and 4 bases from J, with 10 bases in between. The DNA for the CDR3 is TGTGCCAGCAGCTTCAGGGGCCAGTACAATGAGCAGTTCTTC. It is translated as CASSFRGQYNEQFF.

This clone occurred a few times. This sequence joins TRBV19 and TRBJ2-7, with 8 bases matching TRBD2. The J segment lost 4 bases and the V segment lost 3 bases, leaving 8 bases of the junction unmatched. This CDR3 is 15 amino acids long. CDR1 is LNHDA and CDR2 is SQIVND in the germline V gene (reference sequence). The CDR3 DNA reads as TGTGCCAGTAGTATTAATCGGGAGGGCCGGTACGAGCAGTACTTC. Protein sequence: CASSINREGRYEQYF.

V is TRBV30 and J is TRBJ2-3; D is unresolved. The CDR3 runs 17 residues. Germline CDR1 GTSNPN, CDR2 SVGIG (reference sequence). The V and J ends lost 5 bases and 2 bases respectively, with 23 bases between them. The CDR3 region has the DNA TGTGCCTGGCCCCGCCTTTTTCGGCTGAGACACACAGATACGCAGTATTTT. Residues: CAWPRLFRLRHTDTQYF.

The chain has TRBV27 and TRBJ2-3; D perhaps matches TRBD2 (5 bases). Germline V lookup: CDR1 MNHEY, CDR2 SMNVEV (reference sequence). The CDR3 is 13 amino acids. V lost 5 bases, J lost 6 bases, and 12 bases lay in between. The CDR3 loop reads CASSAFPGDTQYF. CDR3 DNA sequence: TGTGCCAGCAGTGCGTTCCCGGGGGATACGCAGTATTTT.

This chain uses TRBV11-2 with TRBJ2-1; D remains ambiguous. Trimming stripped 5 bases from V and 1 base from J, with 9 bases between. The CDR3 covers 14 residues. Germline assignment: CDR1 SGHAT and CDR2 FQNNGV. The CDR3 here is CASSQDPSYNEQFF. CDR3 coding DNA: TGTGCCAGCAGCCAGGATCCTTCCTACAATGAGCAGTTCTTC.

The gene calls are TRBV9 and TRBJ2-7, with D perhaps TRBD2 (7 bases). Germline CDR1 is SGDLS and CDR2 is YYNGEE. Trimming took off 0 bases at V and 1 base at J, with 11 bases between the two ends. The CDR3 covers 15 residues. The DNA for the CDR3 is TGTGCCAGCAGCGTAGACGGGGGGCCTTCCTACGAGCAGTACTTC. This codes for CASSVDGGPSYEQYF.

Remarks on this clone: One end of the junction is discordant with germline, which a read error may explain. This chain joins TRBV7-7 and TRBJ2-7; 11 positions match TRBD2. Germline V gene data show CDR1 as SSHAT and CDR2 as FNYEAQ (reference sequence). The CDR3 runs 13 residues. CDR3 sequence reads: CASSLAGGKEQYF. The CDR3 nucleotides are TGTGCTAGCAGCTTAGCGGGGGGGAAAGAGCAGTACTTC.

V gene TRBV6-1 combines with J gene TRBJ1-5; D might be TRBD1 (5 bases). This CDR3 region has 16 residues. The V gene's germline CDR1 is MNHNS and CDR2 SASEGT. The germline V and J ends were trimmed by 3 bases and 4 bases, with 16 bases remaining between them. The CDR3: CASSDLGGGVNQPQHF. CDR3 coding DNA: TGTGCCAGCAGTGACCTAGGCGGGGGGGTAAATCAGCCCCAGCATTTT.

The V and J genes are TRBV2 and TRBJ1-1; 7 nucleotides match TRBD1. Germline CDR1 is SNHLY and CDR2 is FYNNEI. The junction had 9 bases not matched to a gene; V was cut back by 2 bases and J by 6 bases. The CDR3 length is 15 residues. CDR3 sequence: CASSERGGWTAEAFF. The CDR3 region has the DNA TGTGCCAGCAGTGAAAGAGGGGGCTGGACTGCTGAAGCTTTCTTT.

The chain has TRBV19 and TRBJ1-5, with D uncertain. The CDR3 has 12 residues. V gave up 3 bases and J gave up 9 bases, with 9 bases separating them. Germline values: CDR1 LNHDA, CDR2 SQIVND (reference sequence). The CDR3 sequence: CASSIRRGPQHF. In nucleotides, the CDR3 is TGTGCCAGTAGTATTCGTCGGGGGCCCCAGCATTTT.

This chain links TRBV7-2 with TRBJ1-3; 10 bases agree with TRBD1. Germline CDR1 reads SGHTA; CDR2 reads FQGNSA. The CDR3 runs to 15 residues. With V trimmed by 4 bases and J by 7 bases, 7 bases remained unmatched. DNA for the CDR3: TGTGCCAGCAGCTCACGACAGGGGGCTTGGAACACCATATATTTT. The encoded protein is CASSSRQGAWNTIYF.

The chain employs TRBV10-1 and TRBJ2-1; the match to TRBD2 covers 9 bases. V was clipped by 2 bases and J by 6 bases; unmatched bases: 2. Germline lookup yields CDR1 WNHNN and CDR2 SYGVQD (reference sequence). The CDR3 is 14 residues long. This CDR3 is CASSEKLAGNEQFF. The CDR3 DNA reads TGCGCCAGCAGTGAGAAACTAGCGGGCAATGAGCAGTTCTTC.

CDR3 protein: CASSFFGREGEKLFF. Written as DNA, the CDR3 is TGTGCCAGCAGTTTTTTTGGGCGGGAGGGTGAAAAACTGTTTTTT. V and J are TRBV28 and TRBJ1-4; D gene unclear. The CDR3 covers 15 residues. Germline CDR1 and CDR2: MDHEN and SYDVKM. V was clipped by 3 bases and J by 7 bases, with 15 bases between them.

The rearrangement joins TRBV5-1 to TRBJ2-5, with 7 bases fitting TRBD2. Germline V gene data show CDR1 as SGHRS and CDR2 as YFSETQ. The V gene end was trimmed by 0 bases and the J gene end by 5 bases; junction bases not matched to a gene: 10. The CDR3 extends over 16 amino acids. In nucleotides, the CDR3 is TGCGCCAGCAGCTTGGTCGTGTCGGGAGGTGGCGAGACCCAGTACTTC. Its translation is CASSLVVSGGGETQYF.